These 4 T cell receptor beta chains came from one sample sequenced in a study of blood T cell repertoires in COVID-19. Libraries were prepared by immunoSEQ multiplex PCR; TCRdb keeps only in-frame clonotypes and omits some of them. Here the sample spans hundreds of thousands of clones, about nine tenths being singletons. The sequencing input was peripheral blood. All receptors come from a woman aged 60-75 years with acute or convalescent COVID-19.

The rearrangement uses TRBV3-1 (or the pseudogene TRBV3-2) and TRBJ1-2; 9 bases align to TRBD1. Trimming cost V 1 base and J 3 bases; bases outside gene matches: 6. CDR1 and CDR2 from the germline V gene are LGHDT and YNNKEL (reference sequence). CDR3 size: 16 residues. The CDR3 sequence: CASSQGTGARHYGYTF. CDR3 bases: TGTGCCAGCAGCCAAGGGACAGGGGCGCGTCACTATGGCTACACCTTC.

The chain carries TRBV14 and TRBJ2-1; a possible D gene is TRBD1 (6 bases). From germline, CDR1 is SGHDN and CDR2 FVKESK. Trimming shortened V by 11 bases and J by 10 bases, and 21 bases separated the two germline ends. This CDR3 is 13 amino acids long. The CDR3 spells CACNRDTVEEQFF. CDR3 DNA sequence: TGTGCCTGTAACCGGGACACTGTGGAGGAGCAGTTCTTC.

The CDR3 nucleotides read TGTGCCAGCAGCTTGTTCGGGAGCTCCTACAATGAGCAGTTCTTC. Translated, it gives CASSLFGSSYNEQFF. The gene calls are TRBV5-5 and TRBJ2-1, with a possible D match to TRBD2 (6 bases). Looked up from germline, CDR1 is SGHKS and CDR2 is YYEKEE (reference sequence). V was shortened by 1 base and J by 0 bases, with 8 bases between the two germline ends. This CDR3 has 15 amino acids.

The chain uses TRBV11-2 and TRBJ1-1, with 8 bases identical to TRBD1. From germline, CDR1 is SGHAT and CDR2 FQNNGV. V was clipped by 0 bases and J by 2 bases; unmatched bases: 5. This CDR3 has 16 residues. CDR3 sequence reads: CASSLEDRVGNTEAFF. DNA for the CDR3: TGTGCCAGCAGCTTAGAGGACAGGGTTGGAAACACTGAAGCTTTCTTT.